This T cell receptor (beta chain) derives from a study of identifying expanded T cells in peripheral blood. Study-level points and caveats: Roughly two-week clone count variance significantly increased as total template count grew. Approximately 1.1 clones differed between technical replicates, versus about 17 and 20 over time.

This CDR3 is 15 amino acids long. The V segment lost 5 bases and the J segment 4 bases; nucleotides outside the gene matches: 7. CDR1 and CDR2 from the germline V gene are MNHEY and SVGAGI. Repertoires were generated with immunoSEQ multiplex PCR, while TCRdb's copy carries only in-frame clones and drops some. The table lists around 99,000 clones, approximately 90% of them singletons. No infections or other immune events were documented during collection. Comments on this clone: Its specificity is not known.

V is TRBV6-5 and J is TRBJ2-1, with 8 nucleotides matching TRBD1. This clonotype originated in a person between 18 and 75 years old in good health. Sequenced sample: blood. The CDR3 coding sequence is TGTGCCAGCAGTAGATCCAGACAGGGGTACAATGAGCAGTTCTTC. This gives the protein CASSRSRQGYNEQFF.